This is a list of T cell receptor beta chains from one sample in a study of T cells after yellow fever vaccination. MiXCR, run by TCRdb on the 5' RACE reads, gives a single entry per CDR3 protein. The sample yields 300,000 to 350,000 distinct CDR3 sequences, around 11% seen once. The sequences come from CD4+ T cells sorted from PBMCs, collected 45 days after the yellow fever booster vaccination. These receptor sequences come from a young man who received the YFV17D yellow fever vaccine. The CDR3 runs from the conserved cysteine through the conserved F or W. Fields, in order: CDR3 length, clone size, J gene, V gene, D gene, CDR3 protein, CDR3 DNA. The D gene is left open where the match is weak. The size field is filled for only some rows; it gives once, few, many or a size class.

14	-	TRBJ1-1	TRBV20-1	TRBD1	CSAKPTDRGTEAFF	TGCAGTGCTAAGCCCACAGACAGGGGCACTGAAGCTTTCTTT
15	many	TRBJ2-5	TRBV7-2	TRBD2	CASSFGLAGRETQYF	TGTGCCAGCAGCTTTGGACTAGCGGGACGCGAGACCCAGTACTTC
13	-	TRBJ2-3	TRBV20-1	TRBD1	CSARKGATDTQYF	TGCAGTGCCCGGAAGGGGGCAACAGATACGCAGTATTTT
15	-	TRBJ2-7	TRBV5-4	TRBD2	CASSLKAGGSYEQYF	TGTGCCAGCAGCTTGAAGGCGGGGGGATCCTACGAGCAGTACTTC
14	-	TRBJ2-7	TRBV20-1	TRBD1	CSAVPGQPSGKQYF	TGCAGTGCTGTCCCGGGACAGCCGTCCGGGAAGCAGTACTTC
13	many	TRBJ1-6	TRBV3-1	-	CASSLTDNSPLHF	TGTGCCAGCAGCCTTACTGATAATTCACCCCTCCACTTT
15	few	TRBJ2-1	TRBV27	TRBD2	CASSLERGGHNEQFF	TGTGCCAGCAGTTTAGAGCGGGGGGGCCATAATGAGCAGTTCTTC
15	many	TRBJ2-5	TRBV20-1	-	CSAPSGSDSQETQYF	TGCAGTGCCCCCTCCGGGTCAGATTCCCAAGAGACCCAGTACTTC
16	few	TRBJ2-3	TRBV28	TRBD2	CASSSPASGGTDTQYF	TGTGCCAGCAGCTCCCCGGCTAGCGGGGGGACAGATACGCAGTATTTT
15	once	TRBJ2-3	TRBV20-1	-	CSARAGSQSRDTQYF	TGCAGTGCGAGAGCCGGGTCCCAATCCCGGGATACGCAGTATTTT
15	few	TRBJ2-1	TRBV6-4	TRBD2	CASGERGFGDNEQFF	TGTGCCAGCGGAGAGCGGGGGTTTGGGGACAATGAGCAGTTCTTC
13	few	TRBJ2-5	TRBV6-5	-	CASRRTYQETQYF	TGTGCCAGCAGGCGCACGTACCAAGAGACCCAGTACTTC
14	few	TRBJ1-1	TRBV2	-	CASRRQMLNTEAFF	TGTGCCAGCAGGCGACAGATGTTGAACACTGAAGCTTTCTTT
15	-	TRBJ2-2	TRBV7-3	-	CASSLGGGRTGELFF	TGTGCCAGCAGCTTGGGTGGGGGCCGCACCGGGGAGCTGTTTTTT
13	-	TRBJ2-4	TRBV6-5	-	CASSYTDGRVQYF	TGTGCCAGCAGTTACACGGACGGTCGGGTTCAGTACTTC
17	many	TRBJ1-3	TRBV4-1	-	CASSQPLTGIGGNTIYF	TGCGCCAGCAGCCAACCCCTCACAGGCATCGGTGGAAACACCATATATTTT
11	-	TRBJ2-5	TRBV15	-	CATSRKGAQYF	TGTGCCACCAGCAGAAAGGGGGCCCAGTACTTC
15	-	TRBJ2-1	TRBV18	TRBD1	CASSRGQGAYNEQFF	TGTGCCAGCTCCCGTGGACAGGGGGCGTACAATGAGCAGTTCTTC
12	many	TRBJ2-3	TRBV6-2/TRBV6-3	-	CASSPTTDTQYF	TGTGCCAGCAGTCCGACCACAGATACGCAGTATTTT
14	few	TRBJ1-2	TRBV3-1	TRBD1	CASSLDRGMSGYTF	TGTGCCAGCAGCCTTGACAGGGGGATGAGTGGCTACACCTTC
13	few	TRBJ2-1	TRBV6-5	-	CASRGSSYNEQFF	TGTGCCAGCAGGGGAAGCTCCTACAATGAGCAGTTCTTC
16	few	TRBJ2-3	TRBV12-3/TRBV12-4	TRBD2	CASSRARRGGGDTQYF	TGTGCCAGCTCACGGGCCCGGCGGGGGGGTGGCGATACGCAGTATTTT
13	-	TRBJ2-5	TRBV7-2	-	CASTRRAQETQYF	TGTGCCAGCACCAGGCGGGCTCAAGAGACCCAGTACTTC
15	-	TRBJ1-6	TRBV7-3	-	CASSLFQGGNSPLHF	TGTGCCAGCAGCTTGTTCCAGGGAGGGAATTCACCCCTCCACTTT
13	few	TRBJ2-5	TRBV20-1	-	CSAGIGLVETQYF	TGCAGTGCGGGGATCGGACTTGTGGAGACCCAGTACTTC
17	few	TRBJ2-1	TRBV7-3	-	CASSLTRAGPSYNEQFF	TGTGCCAGCAGCTTAACGCGGGCAGGCCCCTCCTACAATGAGCAGTTCTTC
15	few	TRBJ1-1	TRBV5-5	TRBD1	CASSPRQGGYNEAFF	TGTGCCAGCAGTCCTAGACAGGGGGGGTACAATGAAGCTTTCTTT
16	few	TRBJ1-2	TRBV10-3	-	CAISESNNLGSYGYTF	TGTGCCATCAGTGAGTCTAACAACCTGGGTTCCTATGGCTACACCTTC
15	few	TRBJ2-1	TRBV11-2	-	CASSLVGGTYNEQFF	TGTGCCAGCAGCTTAGTCGGGGGCACCTACAATGAGCAGTTCTTC
15	-	TRBJ1-1	TRBV7-9	-	CASSLAGGLETEAFF	TGTGCCAGCAGCTTAGCGGGAGGGCTTGAGACTGAAGCTTTCTTT
16	few	TRBJ1-4	TRBV5-1	TRBD1	CASSLGAGQGDEKLFF	TGCGCCAGCAGCTTGGGGGCGGGACAGGGGGACGAAAAACTGTTTTTT
12	-	TRBJ1-6	TRBV12-3/TRBV12-4	-	CAISQGDSPLHF	TGTGCCATATCCCAAGGAGATTCACCCCTCCACTTT
15	few	TRBJ2-7	TRBV3-1	-	CASSLPGGNSYEQYF	TGTGCCAGCAGTCTGCCCGGCGGAAACTCCTACGAGCAGTACTTC
13	-	TRBJ1-4	TRBV7-6	-	CASSGRPNEKLFF	TGTGCCAGCAGTGGCAGGCCTAATGAAAAACTGTTTTTT
15	-	TRBJ2-3	TRBV5-1	-	CASSFEEPSTDTQYF	TGCGCCAGCAGCTTCGAAGAACCCAGCACAGATACGCAGTATTTT
17	-	TRBJ2-7	TRBV4-3	TRBD2	CASSQDLILAETYEQYF	TGCGCCAGCAGCCAAGACCTGATACTAGCGGAGACCTACGAGCAGTACTTC
14	-	TRBJ2-5	TRBV29-1	TRBD2	CSAEGGGAWETQYF	TGCAGCGCAGAAGGCGGGGGGGCATGGGAGACCCAGTACTTC
18	-	TRBJ1-6	TRBV10-3	-	CAISPGDQIGSYNSPLHF	TGTGCCATCAGCCCTGGGGACCAAATCGGCTCCTATAATTCACCCCTCCACTTT
16	-	TRBJ2-5	TRBV7-7	-	CASSLVLKRYQETQYF	TGTGCTAGCAGCTTAGTCTTGAAGCGGTACCAAGAGACCCAGTACTTC
13	-	TRBJ1-1	TRBV9	-	CASANTRGAEAFF	TGTGCCAGCGCTAACACCCGGGGGGCTGAAGCTTTCTTT
16	many	TRBJ2-3	TRBV27	-	CASSLRRPTSTDTQYF	TGTGCCAGCAGTTTGAGGAGACCCACTAGCACAGATACGCAGTATTTT
18	-	TRBJ1-5	TRBV11-2	-	CASSLEVGTGRTNQPQHF	TGTGCCAGCAGCTTAGAGGTCGGTACAGGGCGGACGAATCAGCCCCAGCATTTT
14	-	TRBJ1-1	TRBV4-2	-	CASGGRGGSTEAFF	TGTGCCAGCGGGGGGCGAGGTGGGAGCACTGAAGCTTTCTTT
16	many	TRBJ2-1	TRBV11-2	TRBD1	CASSLTRQGTYNEQFF	TGTGCCAGCAGCCTCACGCGACAGGGTACCTACAATGAGCAGTTCTTC
16	many	TRBJ2-3	TRBV5-1	TRBD2	CASSLRSGGSTDTQYF	TGCGCCAGCAGCTTGAGGAGCGGGGGGAGCACAGATACGCAGTATTTT